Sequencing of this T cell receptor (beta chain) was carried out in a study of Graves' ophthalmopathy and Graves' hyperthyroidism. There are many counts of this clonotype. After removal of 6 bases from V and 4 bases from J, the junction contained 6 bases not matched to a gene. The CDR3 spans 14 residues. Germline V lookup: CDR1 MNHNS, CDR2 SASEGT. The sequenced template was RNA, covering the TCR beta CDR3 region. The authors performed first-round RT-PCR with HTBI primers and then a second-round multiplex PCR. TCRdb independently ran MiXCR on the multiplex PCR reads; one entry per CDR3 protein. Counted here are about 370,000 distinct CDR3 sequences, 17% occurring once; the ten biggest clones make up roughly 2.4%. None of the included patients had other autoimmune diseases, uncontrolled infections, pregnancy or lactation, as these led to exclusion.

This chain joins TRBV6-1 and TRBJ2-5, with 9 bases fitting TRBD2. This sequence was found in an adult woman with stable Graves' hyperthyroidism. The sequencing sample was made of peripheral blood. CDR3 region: CASRAPGLAETQYF. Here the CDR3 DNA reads TGTGCCAGCAGGGCCCCGGGACTAGCAGAGACCCAGTACTTC.